The T cell receptor (beta chain) described here comes from a study of PD-L1 blockade in urothelial cancer. For the study at large: The median T cell count in blood samples was 140,000 to 150,000.

Added to each PCR by spiking were synthetic TCR analog templates. Here immunoSEQ multiplex PCR was the method, and the copy in TCRdb shows in-frame clones only, minus some. The repertoire holds tens of thousands of clones, with about 89% as singletons. Time point described: peripheral blood 6 weeks after treatment start. Each individual provided 1 to 8 samples (taken pretreatment and on-treatment). The origin of this receptor is a man in his 70s with urothelial cancer. Sequenced material: PBMCs, taken around atezolizumab (anti-PD-L1) treatment.

The CDR3 here is CASGPVGGHYNEQFF. The CDR3 DNA is TGTGCCAGCGGCCCGGTGGGAGGGCACTACAATGAGCAGTTCTTC. The rearrangement uses TRBV7-3 and TRBJ2-1; 7 nucleotides line up with TRBD2. Germline-derived CDR1 and CDR2 are SGHTA and FQGTGA. The CDR3 covers 15 residues. V lost 8 bases and J lost 3; bases outside the gene matches: 10.